One and the same sample provided the 18 T cell receptor beta chains below, sequenced in a study of T cell responses to AZD1222 COVID-19 vaccine. Profiling relied on immunoSEQ multiplex PCR, and the TCRdb table lists in-frame clones only, not all of them. The sample includes more than 80,000 clones, roughly 90% of them seen just once. This specimen consisted of peripheral blood, obtained on day 0 of AZD1222 vaccination. The receptors come from an adult in good health.

V usage is TRBV5-1 and J usage is TRBJ1-5; perhaps TRBD1 as D (5 bases). Deletions cut 0 bases from V and 1 base from J, with 8 bases between. CDR1 is SGHRS, CDR2 YFSETQ, per germline. The CDR3 runs 15 residues. CDR3 nucleotide sequence: TGCGCCAGCAGCTTGGATGGGGGAAGCAATCAGCCCCAGCATTTT. Amino acid sequence: CASSLDGGSNQPQHF.

The V gene is TRBV28, the J gene TRBJ2-1; D remains ambiguous. CDR1 is MDHEN and CDR2 is SYDVKM in the germline V gene. The CDR3 has 11 amino acids. The ends were cut back, 6 bases at V and 6 bases at J, with 6 bases in the middle. The CDR3 DNA follows: TGTGCCAGCAGGGAAACCAATGAGCAGTTCTTC. Amino acid sequence: CASRETNEQFF.

This sequence joins TRBV6-1 and TRBJ1-2; a possible D gene is TRBD1 (5 bases). V was cut by 4 bases and J by 2 bases, with 14 bases left in between. The CDR3 covers 15 residues. Germline values: CDR1 MNHNS, CDR2 SASEGT. CDR3 loop: CASSVDLAGNYGYTF. For the CDR3, the DNA is TGTGCCAGCAGTGTTGATCTGGCAGGGAACTATGGCTACACCTTC.

The rearrangement links TRBV7-3 to TRBJ2-1, with TRBD1 matching over 7 bases. V lost 5 bases and J lost 4; bases outside the gene matches: 8. The CDR3 totals 15 residues. Germline assignment: CDR1 SGHTA and CDR2 FQGTGA. CDR3 nucleotide sequence: TGTGCCAGCAGCCCGGTAGGGGGCAGTTACAATGAGCAGTTCTTC. It specifies CASSPVGGSYNEQFF.

The chain uses TRBV14 and TRBJ1-6; D is perhaps TRBD1 (5 bases). V gave up 1 base and J gave up 6 bases, with 10 bases separating them. Germline lookup yields CDR1 SGHDN and CDR2 FVKESK. The CDR3 contains 15 residues. The CDR3 bases are TGTGCCAGCAGCCAAGGATCAGGGATTAATTCACCCCTCCACTTT. Translated: CASSQGSGINSPLHF. Based on the CDR3 plus reference TRBV14 and TRBJ1-6, the full variable domain is EAGVTQFPSHSVIEKGQTVTLRCDPISGHDNLYWYRRVMGKEIKFLLHFVKESKQDESGMPNNRFLAERTGGTYSTLKVQPAELEDSGVYFCASSQGSGINSPLHFGNGTRLTVT.

This chain uses TRBV30 with TRBJ1-5; D is unclear. V lost 2 bases, J lost 12 bases, and 14 bases lay in between. The CDR3 sequence is 12 residues long. CDR1 GTSNPN and CDR2 SVGIG come from the germline V gene (reference sequence). DNA for the CDR3: TGTGCCTGGAGTCTGCCCGGTATCCTCCAGCATTTT. It yields the protein CAWSLPGILQHF.

This chain links TRBV16 with TRBJ2-7; perhaps TRBD1 as D (5 bases). The CDR3 totals 15 residues. Trimming left V 0 bases short and J 4 bases short, with 13 bases between. Germline V gene lookup returns CDR1 KGHSY and CDR2 FQNENV. CDR3 sequence (DNA): TGTGCCAGCAGCCAATCCCCAGGGCCAGAATACGAGCAGTACTTC. Translation: CASSQSPGPEYEQYF.

This sequence joins TRBV6-5 and TRBJ2-5; a possible D gene is TRBD1 (6 bases). The V and J ends lost 8 bases and 3 bases respectively, with 10 bases between them. The CDR3 is 12 amino acids. Germline V gene sequence: CDR1 MNHEY, CDR2 SVGAGI. The CDR3 region has the DNA TGTGCCAGCTACAGGGTGGAAGAGACCCAGTACTTC. It translates to CASYRVEETQYF.

The chain is built from TRBV2 and TRBJ1-5, with D unclear. CDR1 SNHLY and CDR2 FYNNEI come from the germline V gene. The CDR3 has 14 residues. V lost 3 bases and J 4 bases, leaving 10 bases between the germline ends. The CDR3 protein is CASSDVSENQPQHF. CDR3 in DNA: TGTGCCAGCAGTGACGTAAGCGAGAATCAGCCCCAGCATTTT.

V gene TRBV10-3 combines with J gene TRBJ2-5; no definite D call. The CDR3 totals 12 residues. The V gene lost 6 bases and the J gene lost 1 base, with 6 bases spanning the gap. Germline V gene sequence: CDR1 ENHRY, CDR2 SYGVKD. Written as DNA, the CDR3 is TGTGCCATCAGGGGGTCCCAAGAGACCCAGTACTTC. Its protein product is CAIRGSQETQYF.

The CDR3 bases are TGTGCCAGCGGGACAGGGAGCTCCTATAATTCACCCCTCCACTTT. Protein product: CASGTGSSYNSPLHF. The gene calls are TRBV19 and TRBJ1-6, with 9 bases identical to TRBD1. The CDR3 has 15 amino acids. Trimming took 9 bases from V and 0 from J; bases not matched to a gene: 3. CDR1 and CDR2 from the germline V gene are LNHDA and SQIVND (reference sequence).

The chain recombines TRBV2 with TRBJ2-3; possible D gene TRBD1, 6 bases. The CDR3 spans 15 residues. Germline V lookup: CDR1 SNHLY, CDR2 FYNNEI. V was cut by 4 bases and J by 0 bases, with 11 bases left in between. CDR3 residues: CASSVVQGSTDTQYF. The CDR3 region has the DNA TGTGCCAGCAGTGTAGTCCAGGGGAGCACAGATACGCAGTATTTT.

The chain is built from TRBV5-1 and TRBJ1-5, with D possibly being TRBD1 (6 bases). There are 15 residues in the CDR3. Deletions cut 0 bases from V and 2 bases from J, with 9 bases between. Germline CDR1 SGHRS, CDR2 YFSETQ. DNA of the CDR3: TGCGCCAGCAGCTTGGCGACAGGAGGCAATCAGCCCCAGCATTTT. Translated, it gives CASSLATGGNQPQHF.

The rearrangement joins TRBV19 to TRBJ1-1, with 9 positions matching TRBD1. CDR1 LNHDA and CDR2 SQIVND come from the germline V gene (reference sequence). The CDR3 is 15 residues long. Trimming took 6 bases from V and 3 from J; bases not matched to a gene: 8. CDR3 sequence reads: CASRKQGARYTEAFF. The DNA of the CDR3 is TGTGCCAGTAGGAAACAGGGGGCGCGGTACACTGAAGCTTTCTTT.

V and J are TRBV7-2 and TRBJ1-5; 7 bases map to TRBD1. The trim removed 1 base at V and 6 bases at J, leaving 6 bases unmatched. The CDR3 has 15 amino acids. CDR1 SGHTA and CDR2 FQGNSA come from the germline V gene. CDR3: CASSLDIQGGQPQHF. For the CDR3, the DNA is TGTGCCAGCAGCTTAGATATCCAGGGGGGTCAGCCCCAGCATTTT.

The chain recombines TRBV7-2 with TRBJ1-1; no firm D call. Trimming pared 1 base from V and 0 bases from J, leaving 12 bases between. The CDR3 totals 16 residues. CDR1 and CDR2 from the germline V gene are SGHTA and FQGNSA. Written as DNA, the CDR3 is TGTGCCAGCAGCTTAGAGGGTCAAACACTGAACACTGAAGCTTTCTTT. This encodes CASSLEGQTLNTEAFF.

The chain combines TRBV18 with TRBJ1-1, with D maybe TRBD1 (5 bases). The CDR3 length is 16 residues. V lost 0 bases to trimming and J lost 4 bases, with 15 bases between them. Per the germline V gene, CDR1 is KGHSH and CDR2 is LQKENI. CDR3 nucleotide sequence: TGTGCCAGCTCACCACCGAATCGGGGGGAAAGCACTGAAGCTTTCTTT. It translates to CASSPPNRGESTEAFF.

The chain carries TRBV5-1 and TRBJ1-6; 10 bases agree with TRBD1. CDR3 length: 19 residues. Germline lookup yields CDR1 SGHRS and CDR2 YFSETQ. V trimming: 0 bases; J trimming: 5 bases; junction bases outside the gene matches: 11. The CDR3 sequence is CASSLASGTGVRDNSPLHF. CDR3 DNA: TGCGCCAGCAGCTTGGCCTCTGGGACAGGGGTACGAGATAATTCACCCCTCCACTTT.